The sequence of this TCR beta chain was determined in a study of blood T cell repertoires in COVID-19. Overall study: In each case, the material was cDNA or gDNA derived from T cells, B-cell-depleted T cells, or PBMCs.

Germline V gene sequence: CDR1 SGHAT, CDR2 FQNNGV. The CDR3 spans 14 residues. Trimming took off 5 bases at V and 4 bases at J, with 15 bases between the two ends. This clone is a singleton in its sample. Profiling relied on immunoSEQ multiplex PCR, and the TCRdb table lists in-frame clones only, not all of them. The sample lists more than 250,000 clones; 65% to 85% were seen once. The genes are TRBV11-2 and TRBJ2-7, with D perhaps TRBD1 (7 bases). The TCR was taken from a woman aged 45-59 years with acute or convalescent COVID-19. Sequenced: peripheral blood. The CDR3 loop is CASSPAGGMYEQYF. Here the CDR3 DNA reads TGTGCCAGCAGCCCAGCAGGGGGGATGTACGAGCAGTACTTC.